These 7 T cell receptor beta chains were sequenced from one sample in a study of blood T cells in healthy people across ages. PCR was performed a second time for about 7 to 12 cycles using a sample-barcoded 5' primer and a J-beta primer mix. In TCRdb, the 5' RACE reads were re-called with MiXCR into one record per CDR3 protein. The table lists approximately 700,000 distinct CDR3 sequences, approximately 29% of them singletons. Material for sequencing was blood. The receptors were sampled from a woman aged 80 or older in good health.

Remarks on this clonotype: Given a much more abundant clone one base away, this may be a read error. Written as DNA, the CDR3 is TGCAGTGCTCATGGGACAGGGTGGCGCAATGAGCAGTACTTC. Translation gives CSAHGTGWRNEQYF. J is TRBJ2-5 and V is TRBV20-1; 9 bases fit TRBD1. The V and J ends lost 5 bases and 11 bases, in that order; junction bases with no gene match: 15. The CDR3 loop spans 14 amino acids. Germline CDR1 and CDR2: DFQATT and SNEGSKA (reference sequence).

The V call is TRBV3-1, the J call TRBJ1-5; D is unresolved. The germline V gene has CDR1 LGHDT and CDR2 YNNKEL (reference sequence). Trimming pared 1 base from V and 9 bases from J, leaving 7 bases between. This CDR3 is built from 12 residues. CDR3 DNA sequence: TGTGCCAGCAGCCAAGTTGTGGGGCCCCAGCATTTT. Residues: CASSQVVGPQHF.

This clonotype was seen at least ten times. The chain has TRBV4-3 and TRBJ1-2; D uncertain. CDR1 is LGHNA, CDR2 YSLEER, per germline. V lost 0 bases and J 1 base, leaving 15 bases between the germline ends. The CDR3 loop spans 17 amino acids. The DNA of the CDR3 is TGCGCCAGCAGCCAAGATCGGGTGGGTTCAGTTAACTATGGCTACACCTTC. Its protein product is CASSQDRVGSVNYGYTF.

The chain is built from TRBV7-9 and TRBJ1-5; D uncertain. The CDR3 spans 14 residues. Trimming pared 0 bases from V and 5 bases from J, leaving 8 bases between. Germline V gene lookup returns CDR1 SEHNR and CDR2 FQNEAQ (reference sequence). CDR3 sequence reads: CASSLAGPDQPQHF. The CDR3 DNA sequence: TGTGCCAGCAGCTTAGCAGGACCGGATCAGCCCCAGCATTTT.

Worth noting for this clonotype: A much larger clone lies a single base off, so this may be a read error. The chain couples TRBV10-3 to TRBJ1-1; tentatively, D is TRBD1 (5 bases). V was cut by 6 bases and J by 4 bases, with 21 bases left in between. This CDR3 comprises 16 residues. Germline V gives CDR1 ENHRY, CDR2 SYGVKD. The CDR3 loop reads CAIREDAGPVSTEAFF. DNA for the CDR3: TGTGCCATCAGGGAGGACGCGGGACCAGTGAGCACTGAAGCTTTCTTT.

This clonotype occurred many times. The chain combines TRBV4-3 with TRBJ2-7; 9 bases are a match to TRBD1. CDR1 and CDR2 from the germline V gene are LGHNA and YSLEER. V was pared by 1 base and J by 2 bases, with 3 bases of the junction left unmatched. The CDR3 totals 15 residues. The CDR3 nucleotides are TGCGCCAGCAGCCAAGCCAGGACAGGGGCCTACGAGCAGTACTTC. This gives the protein CASSQARTGAYEQYF.

A remark on this clonotype: Just one base apart from a much larger clone, this may be a read error. V gene TRBV20-1 combines with J gene TRBJ1-2; D not resolved. The CDR3 has 14 amino acids. V shed 6 bases and J shed 0 bases, with 14 bases lying between them. Germline CDR1 and CDR2: DFQATT and SNEGSKA (reference sequence). CDR3 bases: TGCAGTGCGTATAAGGAGCTACCTAACTATGGCTACACCTTC. Amino acids: CSAYKELPNYGYTF.